This TCR beta chain was sequenced for a study of beta chain features in type 1 diabetes. Study conclusions and caveats: Comparison showed that naive, central memory and Treg TCRB repertoires appeared more similar among patients than among healthy donors.

The isolated RNA, all of it, was reverse transcribed, so expressed TCRB transcripts were what got sequenced. Using immunoSEQ multiplex PCR, the repertoire was profiled, and TCRdb retains in-frame clones only, with some absent. The sample includes 600,000 to 650,000 clones, about a sixth of them seen just once. Comment on this clone: Its matching antigen is unknown.

The trim removed 8 bases at V and 7 bases at J, leaving 15 bases unmatched. Germline CDR1 is SGHTA and CDR2 is FQGTGA. This CDR3 is built from 16 residues. The gene calls are TRBV7-3 and TRBJ2-1; 9 bases are shared with TRBD2. This TCR was recovered from a man younger than 35 in good health. Sequenced input: naive CD4+ T cells from blood. As DNA, the CDR3 is TGTGCCAGCGGCCCCCACCGGGCGGGGGGGCGAAATGAGCAGTTCTTC. This sequence encodes CASGPHRAGGRNEQFF.